Presented here are 22 T cell receptor beta chains from one specimen sequenced in a study of shared clonotypes between healthy human individuals. Terminally differentiated effector memory CD45RA+ cells were excluded from the naive CD8 cells, which were CD45RO-negative and positively selected for CCR7. The assay was immunoSEQ multiplex PCR, and TCRdb's table has in-frame clones only and misses some. Of around 2,000,000 clones detected, about 95% appear once; the ten largest clones hold approximately 1%. What was sequenced was naive CD8+ T cells sorted from blood. The source of these receptors is a man aged 18-30 years in good health.

The J gene is TRBJ2-1, the V gene TRBV7-2; D not certain. CDR3 length: 14 residues. V was trimmed by 3 bases and J by 10 bases, leaving 16 bases between them. CDR1 is SGHTA, CDR2 FQGNSA, per germline. The CDR3 loop reads CASSFLGLLDEQFF. The CDR3 DNA is TGTGCCAGCAGCTTCTTGGGCCTGCTTGACGAGCAGTTCTTC.

This clone appeared a single time. The V and J genes are TRBV11-2 and TRBJ1-1; 7 bases fit TRBD1. Germline-derived CDR1 and CDR2 are SGHAT and FQNNGV. Unmatched junction bases numbered 6, after V lost 2 bases and J lost 3 bases. The CDR3 runs 15 residues. Here the CDR3 reads CASSLFTGEDTEAFF. As DNA, the CDR3 is TGTGCCAGCAGCTTATTTACAGGGGAGGACACTGAAGCTTTCTTT. The complete variable domain, with remaining parts taken from reference TRBV11-2 and TRBJ1-1, reads EAGVAQSPRYKIIEKRQSVAFWCNPISGHATLYWYQQILGQGPKLLIQFQNNGVVDDSQLPKDRFSAERLKGVDSTLKIQPAKLEDSAVYLCASSLFTGEDTEAFFGQGTRLTVV.

The genes are TRBV29-1 and TRBJ1-3; 7 bases line up with TRBD1. CDR1 SQVTM and CDR2 ANQGSEA come from the germline V gene. Germline trimming cut 6 bases from V and 4 bases from J; bases unmatched to any gene: 6. The CDR3 is 13 residues long. The CDR3 loop reads CSVNRGTGNTIYF. CDR3 DNA sequence: TGCAGCGTCAACAGGGGAACCGGAAACACCATATATTTT.

V is TRBV27 and J is TRBJ1-1, with TRBD1 identical over 10 bases. The trim removed 7 bases at V and 1 base at J, leaving 3 bases unmatched. CDR3 length equals 14 residues. Looked up from germline, CDR1 is MNHEY and CDR2 is SMNVEV (reference sequence). The CDR3: CASTRDRGNTEAFF. For the CDR3, the DNA is TGTGCCAGCACACGGGACAGGGGGAACACTGAAGCTTTCTTT.

The chain has TRBV25-1 and TRBJ1-1; TRBD1 is a possible D gene (6 bases). Trimming took 8 bases from V and 13 from J, leaving 29 bases between them. The CDR3 length is 15 residues. Germline V gene sequence: CDR1 MGHDK, CDR2 SYGVNS. The CDR3: CASALKGGQGQEVFF. CDR3 sequence (DNA): TGTGCCAGCGCCCTGAAAGGAGGGCAGGGGCAGGAGGTTTTCTTT.

The chain is built from TRBV6-1 and TRBJ1-5; D is perhaps TRBD1 (5 bases). From germline, CDR1 is MNHNS and CDR2 SASEGT. The CDR3 runs to 17 residues. V lost 4 bases, J lost 5 bases, and 21 bases lay in between. CDR3: CASSVQWGKSRDQPQHF. The CDR3 nucleotides read TGTGCCAGCAGTGTTCAGTGGGGGAAATCGAGGGATCAGCCCCAGCATTTT.

The chain carries TRBV29-1 and TRBJ2-3; maybe TRBD1 (5 bases). CDR1 is SQVTM, CDR2 ANQGSEA, per germline. This CDR3 is 15 amino acids long. The V and J ends lost 1 base and 5 bases respectively, with 16 bases between them. The CDR3 here is CSVEGGQALVDTQYF. In DNA, the CDR3 is TGCAGCGTTGAAGGGGGCCAGGCCCTGGTAGATACGCAGTATTTT.

This clone was observed once. The chain uses TRBV27 and TRBJ1-2; the D gene is possibly TRBD1 (5 bases). Between the trimmed V and J ends, which lost 6 bases and 2 bases, there was a span of 16 bases. The CDR3 consists of 15 residues. Germline V lookup: CDR1 MNHEY, CDR2 SMNVEV (reference sequence). This CDR3 is CASSIATGDNYGYTF. The CDR3 region has the DNA TGTGCCAGCAGCATAGCAACAGGCGACAACTATGGCTACACCTTC.

With regard to this clone: The identical CDR3 is also encoded by other nucleotide sequences in the sample. The V and J genes are TRBV11-1 and TRBJ2-7, with 7 bases lining up with TRBD2. Trimming took 3 bases from V and 1 from J; bases not matched to a gene: 0. Germline CDR1 SGHAT, CDR2 FQDESV (reference sequence). The length of the CDR3 is 13 residues. In nucleotides, the CDR3 is TGTGCCAGCAGCTTGGGGGGGTCCTACGAGCAGTACTTC. As protein: CASSLGGSYEQYF.

For this clone: A read error may produce the germline difference seen at one junction end. The chain has TRBV13 and TRBJ1-3, with TRBD1 matching over 7 bases. Per the germline V gene, CDR1 is PRHDT and CDR2 is FYEKMQ (reference sequence). The CDR3 consists of 14 residues. The CDR3 region has the DNA TGTGCCAGCAGCTTGGGACAGCATGGAAACCCCATATATTTT. It translates to CASSLGQHGNPIYF.

This chain joins TRBV5-1 and TRBJ1-1; 8 nucleotides match TRBD1. J lost 1 base, V lost 6 bases, and 20 bases had no gene match. The CDR3 sequence is 19 residues long. Germline CDR1 and CDR2: SGHRS and YFSETQ. The CDR3 here is CASTLLPGQAIVSNTEAFF. CDR3 coding DNA: TGCGCCAGCACCCTACTTCCGGGACAGGCAATAGTGTCGAACACTGAAGCTTTCTTT. The full variable domain, its missing parts supplied by reference TRBV5-1 and TRBJ1-1, is KAGVTQTPRYLIKTRGQQVTLSCSPISGHRSVSWYQQTPGQGLQFLFEYFSETQRNKGNFPGRFSGRQFSNSRSEMNVSTLELGDSALYLCASTLLPGQAIVSNTEAFFGQGTRLTVV.

This chain connects TRBV7-9 to TRBJ2-5, with D perhaps TRBD1 or TRBD2 (5 bases each). CDR3 length: 16 residues. Germline V gene lookup returns CDR1 SEHNR and CDR2 FQNEAQ (reference sequence). V was pared by 6 bases and J by 5 bases, with 22 bases between. CDR3: CASRDSAGLGTETQYF. The CDR3, as DNA: TGTGCCAGCAGAGATTCTGCAGGGCTTGGGACGGAGACCCAGTACTTC.

The V gene is TRBV9, the J gene TRBJ2-7; 12 nucleotides align to TRBD1. Germline V gene sequence: CDR1 SGDLS, CDR2 YYNGEE. V was clipped by 5 bases and J by 7 bases; unmatched bases: 10. The CDR3 runs 15 residues. CDR3 loop: CASSDPGQGAGEQYF. The CDR3 DNA reads as TGTGCCAGCAGTGATCCGGGACAGGGGGCCGGTGAGCAGTACTTC.

This chain uses TRBV6-5 with TRBJ2-1, with 8 bases that match TRBD1. There are 13 residues in the CDR3. V lost 5 bases to trimming and J lost 8 bases; unmatched junction nucleotides: 5. In germline, CDR1 is MNHEY, CDR2 SVGAGI. The CDR3 loop reads CASSQGTGDEQFF. Here the CDR3 DNA reads TGTGCCAGCAGTCAGGGGACAGGCGATGAGCAGTTCTTC.

The V call is TRBV6-5, the J call TRBJ2-2; no clear D gene. The CDR3 length is 15 residues. V was trimmed by 0 bases and J by 0 bases, leaving 5 bases between them. Germline CDR1 MNHEY, CDR2 SVGAGI. CDR3 sequence (DNA): TGTGCCAGCAGTTACTCTCGTGCGAACACCGGGGAGCTGTTTTTT. Translating gives CASSYSRANTGELFF.

The chain links TRBV4-1 to TRBJ1-6; TRBD1 aligns across 10 bases. The CDR3 extends over 18 amino acids. V lost 4 bases to trimming and J lost 8 bases; unmatched junction nucleotides: 14. The germline V gene encodes CDR1 MGHRA and CDR2 YSYEKL. The CDR3 loop is CASSPLLPGQGWDSPLHF. CDR3 in DNA: TGCGCCAGCAGCCCCCTTCTACCGGGACAGGGGTGGGATTCACCCCTCCACTTT.

Concerning this clone itself: Additional DNA sequences in this sample encode the identical CDR3. The chain is built from TRBV9 and TRBJ1-6, with TRBD1 matching 8 bases. Germline V lookup: CDR1 SGDLS, CDR2 YYNGEE. Germline trimming cut 3 bases from V and 5 bases from J; bases unmatched to any gene: 1. This CDR3 contains 14 residues. The CDR3 loop is CASSATGDNSPLHF. The CDR3 DNA follows: TGTGCCAGCAGCGCGACAGGGGATAATTCACCCCTCCACTTT.

The chain has TRBV29-1 and TRBJ1-1, with TRBD1 matching over 9 bases. The germline gives CDR1 SQVTM, CDR2 ANQGSEA. The CDR3 consists of 15 residues. Trimming removed 6 bases from V and 1 base from J; junction bases left unmatched: 9. CDR3 sequence (DNA): TGCAGCGTGCCGGATACAGGGGGCACGAACACTGAAGCTTTCTTT. Translated: CSVPDTGGTNTEAFF. Full variable domain (missing parts from reference TRBV29-1 and TRBJ1-1): SAVISQKPSRDICQRGTSLTIQCQVDSQVTMMFWYRQQPGQSLTLIATANQGSEATYESGFVIDKFPISRPNLTFSTLTVSNMSPEDSSIYLCSVPDTGGTNTEAFFGQGTRLTVV.

The chain joins TRBV6-1 to TRBJ2-7; a possible D gene is TRBD2 (6 bases). The CDR3 is made up of 13 amino acids. V was cut by 8 bases and J by 0 bases, with 11 bases left in between. CDR1 is MNHNS, CDR2 SASEGT, per germline. For the CDR3, the DNA is TGTGCCAGCGGAGGGGAAACCTCCTACGAGCAGTACTTC. Protein product: CASGGETSYEQYF.

The chain joins TRBV10-1 to TRBJ2-7, with D perhaps matching TRBD2 (5 bases). The V and J ends lost 6 bases and 2 bases respectively, with 11 bases between them. The V gene's germline CDR1 is WNHNN and CDR2 SYGVQD (reference sequence). The CDR3 is 13 residues long. CDR3 sequence: CASSAGITYEQYF. CDR3 coding DNA: TGCGCCAGCAGCGCCGGGATTACCTACGAGCAGTACTTC.

This chain joins TRBV5-6 and TRBJ1-6, with TRBD1 as a possible D gene (6 bases). CDR1 is SGHDT and CDR2 is YYEEEE in the germline V gene. The CDR3 has 15 residues. Trimming took 3 bases from V and 2 from J, leaving 9 bases between them. DNA for the CDR3: TGTGCCAGCAGCTGGCAGGGGACCTATAATTCACCCCTCCACTTT. Translating it yields CASSWQGTYNSPLHF.

The chain joins TRBV7-9 to TRBJ2-3, with D possibly TRBD1 on 6 matching bases. Germline CDR1 and CDR2: SEHNR and FQNEAQ (reference sequence). The ends were cut back, 5 bases at V and 11 bases at J, with 17 bases in the middle. The CDR3 consists of 13 residues. DNA for the CDR3: TGTGCCAGCAGCCCCCCGGGACACTCATTGCAGTATTTT. It specifies CASSPPGHSLQYF.